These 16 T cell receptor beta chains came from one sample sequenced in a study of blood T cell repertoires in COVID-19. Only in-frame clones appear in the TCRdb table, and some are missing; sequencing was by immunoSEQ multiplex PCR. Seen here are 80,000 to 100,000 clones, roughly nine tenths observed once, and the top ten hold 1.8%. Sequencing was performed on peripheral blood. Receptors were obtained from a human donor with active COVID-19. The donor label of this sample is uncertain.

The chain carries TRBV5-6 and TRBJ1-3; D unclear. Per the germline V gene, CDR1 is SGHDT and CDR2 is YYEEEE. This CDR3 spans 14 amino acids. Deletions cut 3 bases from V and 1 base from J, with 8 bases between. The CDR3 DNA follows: TGTGCCAGCAGCTCGGCGGGGTCTGGAAACACCATATATTTT. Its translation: CASSSAGSGNTIYF.

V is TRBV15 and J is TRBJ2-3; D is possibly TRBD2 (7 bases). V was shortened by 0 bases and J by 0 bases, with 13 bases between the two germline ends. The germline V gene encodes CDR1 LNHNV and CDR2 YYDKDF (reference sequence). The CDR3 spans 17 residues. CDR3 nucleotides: TGTGCCACCAGCAGAGAACGCGGGGGCACTAGCACAGATACGCAGTATTTT. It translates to CATSRERGGTSTDTQYF.

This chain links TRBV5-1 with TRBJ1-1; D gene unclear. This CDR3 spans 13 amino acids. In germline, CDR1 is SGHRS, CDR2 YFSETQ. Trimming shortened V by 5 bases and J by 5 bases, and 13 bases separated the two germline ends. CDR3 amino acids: CASSTMGGTEAFF. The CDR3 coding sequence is TGCGCCAGCAGTACTATGGGTGGGACTGAAGCTTTCTTT.

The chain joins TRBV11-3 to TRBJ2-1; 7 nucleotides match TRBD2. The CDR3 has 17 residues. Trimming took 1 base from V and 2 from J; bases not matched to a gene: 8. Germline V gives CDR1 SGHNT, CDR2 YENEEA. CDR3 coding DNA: TGTGCCAGCAGCTTAGGGCCGGGGAGGGGAACCTACAATGAGCAGTTCTTC. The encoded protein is CASSLGPGRGTYNEQFF. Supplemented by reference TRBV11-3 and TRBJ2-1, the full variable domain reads EAGVVQSPRYKIIEKKQPVAFWCNPISGHNTLYWYLQNLGQGPELLIRYENEEAVDDSQLPKDRFSAERLKGVDSTLKIQPAELGDSAVYLCASSLGPGRGTYNEQFFGPGTRLTVL.

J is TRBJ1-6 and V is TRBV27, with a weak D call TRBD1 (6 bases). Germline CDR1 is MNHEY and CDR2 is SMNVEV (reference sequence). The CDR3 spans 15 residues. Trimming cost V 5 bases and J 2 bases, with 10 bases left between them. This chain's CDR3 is CASSRQAPYNSPLHF. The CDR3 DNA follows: TGTGCCAGCAGTCGACAGGCCCCCTATAATTCACCCCTCCACTTT.

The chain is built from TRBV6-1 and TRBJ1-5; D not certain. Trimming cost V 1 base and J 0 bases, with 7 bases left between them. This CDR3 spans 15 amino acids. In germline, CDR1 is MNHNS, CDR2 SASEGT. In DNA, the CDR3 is TGTGCCAGCAGTGAAGGAGGGTTTAGCAATCAGCCCCAGCATTTT. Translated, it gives CASSEGGFSNQPQHF.

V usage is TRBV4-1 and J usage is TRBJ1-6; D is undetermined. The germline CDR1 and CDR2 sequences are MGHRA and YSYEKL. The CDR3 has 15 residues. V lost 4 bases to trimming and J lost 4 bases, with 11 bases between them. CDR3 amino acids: CASSLPGFYNSPLHF. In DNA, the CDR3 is TGCGCCAGCAGCCTGCCGGGATTTTATAATTCACCCCTCCACTTT.

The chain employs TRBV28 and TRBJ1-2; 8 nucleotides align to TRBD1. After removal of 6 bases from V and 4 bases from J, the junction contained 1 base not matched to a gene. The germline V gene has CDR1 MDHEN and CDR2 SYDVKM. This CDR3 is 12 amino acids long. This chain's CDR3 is CASSTGGYGYTF. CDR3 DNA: TGTGCCAGCAGCACAGGGGGCTATGGCTACACCTTC.

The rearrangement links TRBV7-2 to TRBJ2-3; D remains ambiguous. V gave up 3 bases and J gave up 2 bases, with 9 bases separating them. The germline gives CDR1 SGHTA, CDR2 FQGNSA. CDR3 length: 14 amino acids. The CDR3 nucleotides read TGTGCCAGCAGCTTGGAGCGCATCACAGATACGCAGTATTTT. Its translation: CASSLERITDTQYF.

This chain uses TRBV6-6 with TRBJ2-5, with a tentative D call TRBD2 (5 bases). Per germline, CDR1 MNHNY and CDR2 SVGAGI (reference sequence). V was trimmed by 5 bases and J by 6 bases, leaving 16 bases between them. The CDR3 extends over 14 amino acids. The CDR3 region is CASSMGVGGQTQYF. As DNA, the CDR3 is TGTGCCAGCAGTATGGGTGTCGGAGGACAGACCCAGTACTTC.

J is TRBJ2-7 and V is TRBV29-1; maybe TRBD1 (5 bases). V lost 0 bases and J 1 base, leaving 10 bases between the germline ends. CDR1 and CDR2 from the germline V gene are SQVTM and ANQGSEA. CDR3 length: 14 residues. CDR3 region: CSVEDPGMSYEQYF. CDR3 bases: TGCAGCGTTGAAGACCCAGGGATGTCCTACGAGCAGTACTTC.

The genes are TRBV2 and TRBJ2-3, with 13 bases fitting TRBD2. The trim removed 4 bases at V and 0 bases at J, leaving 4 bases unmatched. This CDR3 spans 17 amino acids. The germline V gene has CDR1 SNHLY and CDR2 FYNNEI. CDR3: CASSGLAGGKSTDTQYF. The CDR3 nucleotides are TGTGCCAGCAGTGGACTAGCGGGGGGCAAGAGCACAGATACGCAGTATTTT.

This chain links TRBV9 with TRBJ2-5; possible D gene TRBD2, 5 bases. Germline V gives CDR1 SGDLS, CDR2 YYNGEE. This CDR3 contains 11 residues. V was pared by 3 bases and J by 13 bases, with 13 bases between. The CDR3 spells CASSDRDTLYF. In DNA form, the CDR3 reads TGTGCCAGCAGCGACCGGGATACGCTGTACTTC.

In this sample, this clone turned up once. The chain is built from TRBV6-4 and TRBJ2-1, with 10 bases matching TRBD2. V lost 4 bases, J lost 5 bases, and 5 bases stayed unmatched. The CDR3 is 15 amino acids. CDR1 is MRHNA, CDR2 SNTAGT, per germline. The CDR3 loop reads CASSASSGGNNEQFF. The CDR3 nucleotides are TGTGCCAGCAGTGCTAGTAGCGGGGGGAACAATGAGCAGTTCTTC.

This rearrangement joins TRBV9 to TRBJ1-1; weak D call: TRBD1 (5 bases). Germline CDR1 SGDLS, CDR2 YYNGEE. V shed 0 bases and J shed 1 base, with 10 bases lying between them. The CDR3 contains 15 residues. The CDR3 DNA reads TGTGCCAGCAGCGTAGGTGGGGCTCGGAACACTGAAGCTTTCTTT. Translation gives CASSVGGARNTEAFF.

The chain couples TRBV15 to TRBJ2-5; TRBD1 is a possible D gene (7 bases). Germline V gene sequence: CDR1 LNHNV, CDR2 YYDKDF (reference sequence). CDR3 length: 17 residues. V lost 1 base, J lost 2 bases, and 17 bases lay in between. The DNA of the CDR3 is TGTGCCACCAGCAGAGTCCGCGGGACAGTGACTCAAGAGACCCAGTACTTC. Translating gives CATSRVRGTVTQETQYF.